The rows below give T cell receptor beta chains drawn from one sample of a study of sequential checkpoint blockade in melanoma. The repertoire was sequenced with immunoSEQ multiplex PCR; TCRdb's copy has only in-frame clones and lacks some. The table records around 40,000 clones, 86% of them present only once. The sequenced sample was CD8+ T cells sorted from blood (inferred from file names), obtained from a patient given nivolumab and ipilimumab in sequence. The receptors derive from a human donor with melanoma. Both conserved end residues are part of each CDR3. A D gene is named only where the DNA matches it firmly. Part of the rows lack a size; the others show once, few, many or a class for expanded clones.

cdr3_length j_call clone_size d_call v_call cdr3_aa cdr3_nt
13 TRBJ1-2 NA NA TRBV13 CASSLGFPEGYTF TGTGCCAGCAGCTTAGGCTTCCCGGAGGGCTACACCTTC
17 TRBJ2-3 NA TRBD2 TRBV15 CATSRDERGPYTDTQYF TGTGCCACCAGCAGAGATGAGCGGGGGCCTTACACAGATACGCAGTATTTT
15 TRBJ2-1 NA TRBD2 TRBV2 CASSVKRGPYNEQFF TGTGCCAGCAGTGTGAAGCGGGGGCCCTACAATGAGCAGTTCTTC
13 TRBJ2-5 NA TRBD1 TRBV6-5 CASRGTAQETQYF TGTGCCAGCAGAGGGACAGCTCAAGAGACCCAGTACTTC
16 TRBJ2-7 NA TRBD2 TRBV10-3 CAISEATSGTAYEQYF TGTGCCATCAGTGAGGCGACTAGCGGGACCGCCTACGAGCAGTACTTC
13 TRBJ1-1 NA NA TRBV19 CASRPSRATEAFF TGTGCCAGTCGGCCTTCCAGGGCCACTGAAGCTTTCTTT
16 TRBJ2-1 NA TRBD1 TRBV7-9 CASSSRDRGVSNEQFF TGTGCCAGCAGCAGCAGAGACAGGGGTGTTTCCAATGAGCAGTTCTTC
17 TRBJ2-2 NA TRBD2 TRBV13 CASSPGLAGGRTGELFF TGTGCCAGCAGCCCGGGACTAGCGGGAGGGCGCACCGGGGAGCTGTTTTTT
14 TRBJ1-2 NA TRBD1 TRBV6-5 CASSPSGGGYGYTF TGTGCCAGCAGCCCCTCAGGGGGCGGGTATGGCTACACCTTC
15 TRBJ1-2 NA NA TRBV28 CASSLRGGGAIGYTF TGTGCCAGCAGTTTACGCGGTGGAGGGGCTATCGGCTACACCTTC
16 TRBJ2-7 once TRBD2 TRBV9 CASSGGLAGGGYEQYF TGTGCCAGCAGCGGGGGACTAGCGGGAGGGGGCTACGAGCAGTACTTC
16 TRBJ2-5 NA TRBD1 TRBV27 CASSPWTGQTIETQYF TGTGCCAGCAGTCCGTGGACAGGGCAAACGATTGAGACCCAGTACTTC
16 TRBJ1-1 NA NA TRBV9 CASSVNRERSDTEAFF TGTGCCAGCAGCGTAAACAGGGAACGGAGCGACACTGAAGCTTTCTTT
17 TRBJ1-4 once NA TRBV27 CASSLSQGRLKNEKLFF TGTGCCAGCAGTTTATCCCAGGGGCGCTTGAAAAATGAAAAACTGTTTTTT
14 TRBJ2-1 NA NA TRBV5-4 CASSLGQTYNEQFF TGTGCCAGCAGCTTGGGACAGACTTACAATGAGCAGTTCTTC
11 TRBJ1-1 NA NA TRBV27 CASSLRGEAFF TGTGCCAGCAGTTTGCGTGGTGAAGCTTTCTTT
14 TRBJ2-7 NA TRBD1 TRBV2 CASSEGQGVHEQYF TGTGCCAGCAGTGAAGGACAGGGCGTCCACGAGCAGTACTTC
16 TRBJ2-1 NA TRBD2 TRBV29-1 CSVEGTSGSSYNEQFF TGCAGCGTTGAGGGGACTAGCGGGAGTTCCTACAATGAGCAGTTCTTC
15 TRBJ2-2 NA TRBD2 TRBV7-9 CASSLVDGRSGELFF TGTGCCAGCAGCTTAGTCGACGGGAGGTCCGGGGAGCTGTTTTTT
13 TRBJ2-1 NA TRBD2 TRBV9 CASSILSSGEQFF TGTGCCAGCAGCATTCTTTCTAGCGGTGAGCAGTTCTTC
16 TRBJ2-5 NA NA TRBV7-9 CASSLDAVGYRETQYF TGTGCCAGCAGCTTAGACGCCGTCGGTTACCGGGAGACCCAGTACTTC
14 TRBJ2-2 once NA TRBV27 CASSLSSGAGELFF TGTGCCAGCAGTTTATCGTCAGGGGCCGGGGAGCTGTTTTTT
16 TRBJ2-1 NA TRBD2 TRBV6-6 CASRLAGGNPYNEQFF TGTGCCAGCAGATTAGCGGGAGGTAACCCCTACAATGAGCAGTTCTTC
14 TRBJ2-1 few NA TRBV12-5 CASGLGTTNNEQFF TGTGCTAGTGGTTTGGGGACTACTAACAATGAGCAGTTCTTC
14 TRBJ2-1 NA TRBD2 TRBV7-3 CASSPGGWYNEQFF TGTGCCAGCAGCCCCGGGGGGTGGTACAATGAGCAGTTCTTC
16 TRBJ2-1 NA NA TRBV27 CASSLNVGAPHNEQFF TGTGCCAGCAGTCTTAACGTGGGCGCGCCGCACAATGAGCAGTTCTTC
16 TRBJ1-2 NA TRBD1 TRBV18 CASSPPDREPNYGYTF TGTGCCAGCTCACCACCTGACAGGGAGCCTAACTATGGCTACACCTTC
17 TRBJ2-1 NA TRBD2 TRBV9 CASSGAPTSGTENEQFF TGTGCCAGCAGCGGTGCGCCTACTAGCGGGACTGAAAATGAGCAGTTCTTC
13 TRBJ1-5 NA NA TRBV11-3 CASSHRDGQPQHF TGTGCCAGCAGTCACCGGGATGGTCAGCCCCAGCATTTT
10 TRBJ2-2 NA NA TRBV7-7 CAILTGELFF TGTGCCATCCTCACCGGGGAGCTGTTTTTT
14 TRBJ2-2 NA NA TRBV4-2 CASSQYTNTGELFF TGTGCCAGCAGCCAATACACGAACACCGGGGAGCTGTTTTTT
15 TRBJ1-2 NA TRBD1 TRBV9 CASSVVEGALNGYTF TGTGCCAGCAGCGTAGTGGAGGGGGCGCTAAATGGCTACACCTTC
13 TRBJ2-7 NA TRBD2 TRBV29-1 CSAGSGKVYEQYF TGCAGCGCCGGAAGCGGGAAAGTCTACGAGCAGTACTTC
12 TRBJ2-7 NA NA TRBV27 CASSLNGWEQYF TGTGCCAGCAGTTTAAACGGTTGGGAGCAGTACTTC
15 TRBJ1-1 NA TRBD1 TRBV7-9 CASSLGQGAFTEAFF TGTGCCAGCAGCCTTGGACAGGGGGCATTTACTGAAGCTTTCTTT
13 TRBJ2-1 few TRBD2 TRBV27 CASSLREGHEQFF TGTGCCAGCAGTCTGAGGGAGGGCCATGAGCAGTTCTTC
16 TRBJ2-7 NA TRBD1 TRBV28 CASSLATGGVGYEQYF TGTGCCAGCAGTTTAGCGACAGGGGGCGTGGGCTACGAGCAGTACTTC
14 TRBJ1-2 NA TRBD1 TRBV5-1 CASSLGTGIGGYTF TGCGCCAGCAGCTTGGGGACAGGGATCGGTGGCTACACCTTC
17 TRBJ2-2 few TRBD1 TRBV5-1 CASSITRTGGNTGELFF TGCGCCAGCAGCATCACTCGGACAGGGGGCAACACCGGGGAGCTGTTTTTT
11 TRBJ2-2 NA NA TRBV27 CASSYYGELFF TGTGCCAGCAGTTATTACGGGGAGCTGTTTTTT
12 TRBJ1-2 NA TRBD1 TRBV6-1 CASRGDSYGYTF TGTGCCAGCAGAGGGGACAGCTATGGCTACACCTTC
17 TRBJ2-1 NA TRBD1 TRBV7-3 CASSFIQGGTGVSEQFF TGTGCCAGCAGCTTTATACAAGGGGGGACAGGGGTTAGTGAGCAGTTCTTC
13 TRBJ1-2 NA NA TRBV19 CASSGGQPYGYTF TGTGCCAGTAGTGGTGGACAGCCCTATGGCTACACCTTC
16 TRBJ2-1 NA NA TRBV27 CASSLSVGRSYNEQFF TGTGCCAGCAGTTTATCGGTGGGCCGCTCCTACAATGAGCAGTTCTTC
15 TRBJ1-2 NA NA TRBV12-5 CASGQGGGPNYGYTF TGTGCTAGTGGGCAAGGGGGGGGACCCAACTATGGCTACACCTTC
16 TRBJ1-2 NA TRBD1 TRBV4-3 CASSQAPGQGADGYTF TGCGCCAGCAGCCAAGCCCCGGGACAGGGGGCGGATGGCTACACCTTC
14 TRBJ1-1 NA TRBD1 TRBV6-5 CASSQDRGYTEAFF TGTGCCAGCAGTCAAGACAGGGGTTACACTGAAGCTTTCTTT
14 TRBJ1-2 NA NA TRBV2 CASSERPGNYGYTF TGTGCCAGCAGTGAACGTCCCGGGAACTATGGCTACACCTTC
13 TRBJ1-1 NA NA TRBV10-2 CASSDFGNTEAFF TGCGCCAGCAGTGACTTCGGGAACACTGAAGCTTTCTTT
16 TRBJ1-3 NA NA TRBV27 CASSLGGVYSGNTIYF TGTGCCAGCAGTTTAGGAGGGGTGTACTCTGGAAACACCATATATTTT
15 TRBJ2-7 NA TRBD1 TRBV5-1 CASSLAPGGIYEQYF TGCGCCAGCAGCTTGGCGCCAGGGGGTATCTACGAGCAGTACTTC
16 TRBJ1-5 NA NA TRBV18 CASSPSDRFSNQPQHF TGTGCCAGCTCACCCTCTGACAGATTTAGCAATCAGCCCCAGCATTTT
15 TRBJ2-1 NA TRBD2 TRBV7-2 CASSLAGTSGTEQFF TGTGCCAGCAGCTTAGCCGGGACTAGCGGGACTGAGCAGTTCTTC
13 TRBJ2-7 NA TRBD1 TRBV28 CASSLGQGFEQYF TGTGCCAGCAGTCTGGGACAGGGGTTTGAGCAGTACTTC
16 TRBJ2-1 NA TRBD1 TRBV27 CASSPRDRGAGNEQFF TGTGCCAGCAGTCCCCGGGACAGGGGAGCGGGGAATGAGCAGTTCTTC
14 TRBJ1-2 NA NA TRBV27 CASSLSPQGRGYTF TGTGCCAGCAGTTTATCGCCCCAGGGTAGGGGCTACACCTTC
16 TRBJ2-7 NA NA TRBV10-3 CAISETSSGPSYEQYF TGTGCCATCAGTGAGACTAGTTCAGGTCCCTCCTACGAGCAGTACTTC
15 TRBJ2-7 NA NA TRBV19 CASRRGQMDSYEQYF TGTGCCAGTAGGAGAGGACAGATGGATTCCTACGAGCAGTACTTC
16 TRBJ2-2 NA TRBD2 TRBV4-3 CASSQDPSGGAGELFF TGCGCCAGCAGCCAAGATCCTAGCGGGGGGGCCGGGGAGCTGTTTTTT
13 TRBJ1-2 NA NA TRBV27 CASSFGRDYGYTF TGTGCCAGCAGTTTTGGCAGGGACTATGGCTACACCTTC